Below, one T cell receptor beta chain is given with its context. Antigen unknown. The PCR employed 60 Vbeta primers together with 13 Jbeta primers. Here immunoSEQ multiplex PCR was the method, and the copy in TCRdb shows in-frame clones only, minus some. Its table lists 120,000 to 150,000 clones. The data were obtained in a study of cytomegalovirus exposure and HLA in healthy donors. Findings of the study overall: Per a prior analysis, the majority of TCR beta V segments were productive roughly 87% or roughly 30% of the time.

In germline, CDR1 is SGHNT, CDR2 YENEEA. CDR3 length equals 15 residues. With 5 bases clipped from V and 5 bases from J, the junction kept 9 bases outside the gene matches. This clonotype originated in a woman between 18 and 29 years old in good health and CMV-seronegative. The sequenced sample consisted of PBMCs. The chain employs TRBV11-3 and TRBJ2-1; 7 bases align to TRBD1. The CDR3 reads CASSGTGTVHNEQFF. In DNA, the CDR3 is TGTGCCAGCAGCGGAACCGGGACAGTCCACAATGAGCAGTTCTTC.